This T cell receptor beta chain stems from a study of cytomegalovirus exposure and HLA in healthy donors. Study-wide results and caveats: Earlier analysis yielded a pattern in which most TCR beta V segments were productive about 90% or about 30% of the time.

Vbeta (60) and Jbeta (13) primers were used in the PCR. The table came from immunoSEQ multiplex PCR; TCRdb's copy has only in-frame clones and leaves some out. The data contain fewer than 200,000 clones, roughly 80% of them seen just once; the ten biggest clones take up 0.77%. For this clone: What it binds is unknown.

Trimming took off 6 bases at V and 2 bases at J, with 29 bases between the two ends. CDR3 length equals 20 residues. Germline assignment: CDR1 LGHNA and CDR2 YNFKEQ. The receptor comes from a woman aged 18-30 years in good health and CMV-seronegative. The sample taken for sequencing was PBMCs. The chain has TRBV4-2 and TRBJ1-5, with D tentatively TRBD1 (5 bases). CDR3 sequence: CASSPRGAHRSSLRNQPQHF. In DNA, the CDR3 is TGTGCCAGCAGTCCAAGAGGCGCGCACAGGAGCTCTTTACGCAATCAGCCCCAGCATTTT.